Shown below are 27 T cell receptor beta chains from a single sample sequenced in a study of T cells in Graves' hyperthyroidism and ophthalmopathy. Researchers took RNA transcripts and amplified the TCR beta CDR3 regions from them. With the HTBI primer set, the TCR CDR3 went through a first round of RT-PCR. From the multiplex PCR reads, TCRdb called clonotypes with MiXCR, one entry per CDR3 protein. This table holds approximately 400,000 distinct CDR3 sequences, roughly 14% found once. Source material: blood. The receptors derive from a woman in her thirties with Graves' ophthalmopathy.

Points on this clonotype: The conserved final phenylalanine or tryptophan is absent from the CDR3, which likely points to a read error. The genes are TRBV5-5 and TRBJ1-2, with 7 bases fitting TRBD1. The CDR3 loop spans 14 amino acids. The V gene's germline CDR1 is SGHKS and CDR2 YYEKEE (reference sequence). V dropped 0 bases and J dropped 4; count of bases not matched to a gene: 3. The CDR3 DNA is TGTGCCAGCAGCTTGGCCGACAGGGTCTATGGCTACACCTGC. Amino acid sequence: CASSLADRVYGYTC.

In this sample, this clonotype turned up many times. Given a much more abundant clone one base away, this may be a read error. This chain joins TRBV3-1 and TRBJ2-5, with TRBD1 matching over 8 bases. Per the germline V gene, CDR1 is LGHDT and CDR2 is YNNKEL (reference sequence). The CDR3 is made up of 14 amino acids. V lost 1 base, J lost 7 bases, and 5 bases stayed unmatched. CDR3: CASSQVTGTGTQYF. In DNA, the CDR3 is TGTGCCAGCAGCCAAGTGACAGGGACAGGGACCCAGTACTTC.

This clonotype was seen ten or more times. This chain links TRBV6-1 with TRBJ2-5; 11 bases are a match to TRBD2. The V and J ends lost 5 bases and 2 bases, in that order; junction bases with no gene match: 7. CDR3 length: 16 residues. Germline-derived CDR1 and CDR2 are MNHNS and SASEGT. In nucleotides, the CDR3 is TGTGCCAGCAGTACGGGACTAGCGGAAATTCAAGAGACCCAGTACTTC. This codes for CASSTGLAEIQETQYF.

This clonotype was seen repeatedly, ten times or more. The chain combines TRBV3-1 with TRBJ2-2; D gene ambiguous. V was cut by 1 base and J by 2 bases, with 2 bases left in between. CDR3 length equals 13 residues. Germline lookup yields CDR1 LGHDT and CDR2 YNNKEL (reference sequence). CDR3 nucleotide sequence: TGTGCCAGCAGCCAAGTAAACACCGGGGAGCTGTTTTTT. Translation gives CASSQVNTGELFF.

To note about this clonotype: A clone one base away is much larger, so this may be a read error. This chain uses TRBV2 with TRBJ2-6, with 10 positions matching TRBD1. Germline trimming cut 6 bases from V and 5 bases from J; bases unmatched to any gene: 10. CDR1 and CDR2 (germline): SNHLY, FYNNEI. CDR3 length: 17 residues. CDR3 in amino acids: CASSLGQGPLWANVLTF. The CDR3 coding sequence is TGTGCCAGCAGCCTGGGACAGGGGCCTCTCTGGGCCAACGTCCTGACTTTC.

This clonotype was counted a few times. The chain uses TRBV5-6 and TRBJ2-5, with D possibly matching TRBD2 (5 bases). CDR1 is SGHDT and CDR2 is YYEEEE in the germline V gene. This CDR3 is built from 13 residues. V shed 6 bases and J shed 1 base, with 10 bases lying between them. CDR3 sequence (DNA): TGTGCCAGCATCCTCGGAGGCCAAGAGACCCAGTACTTC. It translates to CASILGGQETQYF. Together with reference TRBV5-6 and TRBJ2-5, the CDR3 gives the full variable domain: DAGVTQSPTHLIKTRGQQVTLRCSPKSGHDTVSWYQQALGQGPQFIFQYYEEEERQRGNFPDRFSGHQFPNYSSELNVNALLLGDSALYLCASILGGQETQYFGPGTRLLVL.

In DNA form, the CDR3 reads TGCGCCAGCAGGGGACTAGCGGGGGTATCCGAGCAGTACTTC. This encodes CASRGLAGVSEQYF. The rearrangement joins TRBV10-2 to TRBJ2-7; TRBD2 matches at 14 bases. Germline trimming cut 6 bases from V and 6 bases from J; bases unmatched to any gene: 4. The germline V gene has CDR1 WSHSY and CDR2 SAAADI. This CDR3 spans 14 amino acids.

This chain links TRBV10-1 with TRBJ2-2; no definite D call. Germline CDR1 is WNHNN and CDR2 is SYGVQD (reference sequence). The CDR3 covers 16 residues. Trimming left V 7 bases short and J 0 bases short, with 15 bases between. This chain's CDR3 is CASKVQNLTNTGELFF. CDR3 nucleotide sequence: TGCGCCAGCAAGGTGCAGAACCTTACGAACACCGGGGAGCTGTTTTTT.

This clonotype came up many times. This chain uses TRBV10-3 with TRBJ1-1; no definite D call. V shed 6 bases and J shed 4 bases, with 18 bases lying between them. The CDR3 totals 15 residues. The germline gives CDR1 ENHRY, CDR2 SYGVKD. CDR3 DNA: TGTGCCATCAGCGGGGTTGGTTTCGGCGGCACTGAAGCTTTCTTT. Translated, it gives CAISGVGFGGTEAFF.

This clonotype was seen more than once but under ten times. The CDR3, as DNA: TGTGCCAGCAGTTCTTTCTTCGGAGGGGATACGCAGTATTTT. This translates into CASSSFFGGDTQYF. The J gene is TRBJ2-3, the V gene TRBV6-1; tentative D call: TRBD2 (6 bases). Germline CDR1 is MNHNS and CDR2 is SASEGT. Deletions cut 5 bases from V and 6 bases from J, with 15 bases between. The CDR3 contains 14 residues.

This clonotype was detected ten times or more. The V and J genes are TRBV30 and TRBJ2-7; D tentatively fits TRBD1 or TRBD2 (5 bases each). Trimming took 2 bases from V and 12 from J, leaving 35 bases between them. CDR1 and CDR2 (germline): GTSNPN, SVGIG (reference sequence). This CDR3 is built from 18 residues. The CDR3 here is CAWSPNGLGTSGRSSWYF. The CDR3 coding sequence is TGTGCCTGGAGTCCAAATGGGTTGGGGACCTCTGGTCGCAGTTCTTGGTACTTC.

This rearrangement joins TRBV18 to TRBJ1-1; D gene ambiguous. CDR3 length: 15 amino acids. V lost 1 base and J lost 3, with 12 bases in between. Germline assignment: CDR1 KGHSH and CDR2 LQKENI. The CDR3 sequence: CASSPLIGEDTEAFF. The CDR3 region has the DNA TGTGCCAGCTCACCACTCATCGGGGAGGACACTGAAGCTTTCTTT.

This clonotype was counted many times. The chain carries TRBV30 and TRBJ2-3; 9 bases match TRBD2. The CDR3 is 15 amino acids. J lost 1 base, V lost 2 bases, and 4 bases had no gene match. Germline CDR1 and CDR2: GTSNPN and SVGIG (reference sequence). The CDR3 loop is CAWSLPSGGTDTQYF. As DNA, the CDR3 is TGTGCCTGGAGTCTCCCTAGCGGGGGCACAGATACGCAGTATTTT.

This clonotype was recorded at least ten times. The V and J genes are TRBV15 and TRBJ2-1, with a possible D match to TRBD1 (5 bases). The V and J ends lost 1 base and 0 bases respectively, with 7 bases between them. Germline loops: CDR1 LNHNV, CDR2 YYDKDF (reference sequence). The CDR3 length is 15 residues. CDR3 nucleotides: TGTGCCACCAGCAGAGTTCAGGGCTCCTACAATGAGCAGTTCTTC. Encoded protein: CATSRVQGSYNEQFF.

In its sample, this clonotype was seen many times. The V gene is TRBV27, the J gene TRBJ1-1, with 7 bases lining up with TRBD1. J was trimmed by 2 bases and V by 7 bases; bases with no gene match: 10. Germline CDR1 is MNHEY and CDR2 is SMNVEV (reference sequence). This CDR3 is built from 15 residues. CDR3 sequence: CASKIRDRQNTEAFF. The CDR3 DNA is TGTGCCAGCAAAATCCGGGACAGACAAAACACTGAAGCTTTCTTT.

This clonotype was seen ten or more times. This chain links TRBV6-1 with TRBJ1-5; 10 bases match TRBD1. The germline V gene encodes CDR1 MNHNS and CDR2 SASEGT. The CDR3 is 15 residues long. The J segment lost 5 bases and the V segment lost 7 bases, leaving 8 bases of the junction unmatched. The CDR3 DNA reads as TGTGCCAGCAACATTGACAGGGGGCGAGATCAGCCCCAGCATTTT. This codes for CASNIDRGRDQPQHF.

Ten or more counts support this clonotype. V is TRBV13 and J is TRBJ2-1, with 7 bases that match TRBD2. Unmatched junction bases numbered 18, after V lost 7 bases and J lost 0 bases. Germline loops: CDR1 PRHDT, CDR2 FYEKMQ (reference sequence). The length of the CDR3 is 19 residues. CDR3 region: CASNSGGYSSLGSYNEQFF. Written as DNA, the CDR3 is TGTGCCAGCAACTCCGGGGGGTACTCTTCCCTTGGCTCCTACAATGAGCAGTTCTTC.

The CDR3 DNA sequence: TGTGCCAGCAGTTACTCGTCAGGGTCGGTCGGTGGGGCCCTCCTGGCCGGGGAGCTGTTTTTT. Translated: CASSYSSGSVGGALLAGELFF. The rearrangement links TRBV6-8 to TRBJ2-2; possibly TRBD1 for D (5 bases). Trimming cost V 0 bases and J 6 bases, with 29 bases left between them. The CDR3 contains 21 residues. The germline CDR1 and CDR2 sequences are MNHGY and SAAAGT.

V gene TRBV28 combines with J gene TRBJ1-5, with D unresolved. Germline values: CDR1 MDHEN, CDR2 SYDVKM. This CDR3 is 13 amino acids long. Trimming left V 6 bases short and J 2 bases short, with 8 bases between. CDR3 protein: CASRGAGNQPQHF. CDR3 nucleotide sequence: TGTGCCAGCAGGGGTGCGGGCAATCAGCCCCAGCATTTT.

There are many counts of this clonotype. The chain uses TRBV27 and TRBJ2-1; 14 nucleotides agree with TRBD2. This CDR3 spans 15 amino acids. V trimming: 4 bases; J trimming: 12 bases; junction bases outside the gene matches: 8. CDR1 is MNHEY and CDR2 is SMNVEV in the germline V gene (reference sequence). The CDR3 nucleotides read TGTGCCAGCAGTTCCCAGGGACTAGCGGGGGTCTCGCAGTTCTTC. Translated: CASSSQGLAGVSQFF.

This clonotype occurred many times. The CDR3 here is CASSSGQVLGGYTF. The CDR3 region has the DNA TGTGCCAGCAGTTCCGGACAGGTCCTAGGTGGCTACACCTTC. The chain uses TRBV13 and TRBJ1-2; 7 bases map to TRBD1. This CDR3 comprises 14 residues. With V trimmed by 6 bases and J by 7 bases, 11 bases remained unmatched. CDR1 is PRHDT, CDR2 FYEKMQ, per germline (reference sequence).

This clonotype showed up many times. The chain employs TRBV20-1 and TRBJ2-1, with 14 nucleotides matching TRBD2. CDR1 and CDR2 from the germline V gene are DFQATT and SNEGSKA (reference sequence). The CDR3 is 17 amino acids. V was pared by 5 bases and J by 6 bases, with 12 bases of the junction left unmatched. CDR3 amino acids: CSALPGLAGAWGNEQFF. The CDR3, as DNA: TGCAGTGCTCTTCCGGGACTAGCGGGGGCCTGGGGCAATGAGCAGTTCTTC.

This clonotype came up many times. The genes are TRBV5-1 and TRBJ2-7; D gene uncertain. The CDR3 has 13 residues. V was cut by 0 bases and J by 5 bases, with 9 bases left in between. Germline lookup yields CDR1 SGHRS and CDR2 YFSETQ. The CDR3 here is CASSLGPPDEQYF. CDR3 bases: TGCGCCAGCAGCTTGGGGCCCCCCGACGAGCAGTACTTC.

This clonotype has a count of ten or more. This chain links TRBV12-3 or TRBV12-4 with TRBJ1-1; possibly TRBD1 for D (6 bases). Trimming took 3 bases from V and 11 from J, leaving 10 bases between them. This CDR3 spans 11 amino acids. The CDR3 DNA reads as TGTGCCAGCAGTTTCGGACAGTCGGCTTTCTTT. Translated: CASSFGQSAFF.

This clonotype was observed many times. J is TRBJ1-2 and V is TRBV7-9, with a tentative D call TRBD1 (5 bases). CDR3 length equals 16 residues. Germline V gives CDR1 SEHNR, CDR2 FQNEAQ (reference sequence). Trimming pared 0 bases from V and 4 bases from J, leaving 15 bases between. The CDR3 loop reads CASSLAGEGHLYGYTF. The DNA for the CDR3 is TGTGCCAGCAGCTTAGCTGGTGAAGGACACCTCTATGGCTACACCTTC.

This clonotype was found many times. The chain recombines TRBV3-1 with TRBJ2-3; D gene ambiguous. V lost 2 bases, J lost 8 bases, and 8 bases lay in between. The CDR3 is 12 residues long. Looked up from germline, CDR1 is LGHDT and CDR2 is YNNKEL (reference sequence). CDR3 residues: CASSQNLGTQYF. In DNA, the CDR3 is TGTGCCAGCAGCCAAAATTTGGGTACGCAGTATTTT.

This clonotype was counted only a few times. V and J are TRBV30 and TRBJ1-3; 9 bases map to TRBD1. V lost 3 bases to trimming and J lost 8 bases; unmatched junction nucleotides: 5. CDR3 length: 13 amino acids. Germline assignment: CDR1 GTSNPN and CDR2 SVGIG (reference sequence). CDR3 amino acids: CAWRDRGFYTIYF. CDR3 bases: TGTGCCTGGAGAGACAGGGGGTTTTACACCATATATTTT.